The 27 T cell receptor beta chains presented below share a single source sample, sequenced in a study of T-cell memory formation after mild COVID-19 (dated by TCRdb to 2020 to 2022). The receptor library was made with 5' RACE. Sequencing used an Illumina NovaSeq 6000. The public reads were reanalyzed by TCRdb: fastp trimming at Q25, MiXCR alignment, in-frame beta chains only. Here each entry gathers all rows of one CDR3 protein and keeps the most common genes and DNA. Present in this sample are 150,000 to 200,000 distinct CDR3 sequences, 20% to 25% of which were seen just once. Together, the top ten hold 20% to 25% of the sample. Sequenced: PBMCs or a T cell subset sorted from them (not recorded which). Source of these receptors: an adult woman who had mild COVID-19 (a few samples of this study predate the infection). The sample titles of this study are shuffled in the database, so cell type and time point are left out; the donor was told from shared clones.

This clonotype has a handful of counts. The CDR3 DNA follows: TGTGCCAGCAGCTTATCCCCGCCGGACATCCCCTACGAGCAGTACTTC. Its protein product is CASSLSPPDIPYEQYF. The rearrangement uses TRBV7-3 and TRBJ2-7, with a weak D call TRBD1 (5 bases). CDR1 and CDR2 (germline): SGHTA, FQGTGA. The CDR3 is 16 amino acids. Trimming left V 2 bases short and J 2 bases short, with 16 bases between.

This clonotype has only a few counts. The rearrangement joins TRBV6-2 or TRBV6-3 to TRBJ2-1; maybe TRBD1 (5 bases). Germline-derived CDR1 and CDR2 are MNHEY and SVGEGT. V was shortened by 5 bases and J by 3 bases, with 14 bases between the two germline ends. The length of the CDR3 is 15 residues. The CDR3, as DNA: TGTGCCAGCAGTAGGGGCGTAGGGGACTACAATGAGCAGTTCTTC. Residues: CASSRGVGDYNEQFF.

This rearrangement joins TRBV9 to TRBJ1-1, with D perhaps matching TRBD1 (6 bases). Germline CDR1 SGDLS, CDR2 YYNGEE. V lost 3 bases and J 5 bases, leaving 23 bases between the germline ends. The length of the CDR3 is 17 residues. The CDR3 loop is CASSAHPGGQGFTEAFF. Written as DNA, the CDR3 is TGTGCCAGCAGCGCCCATCCCGGGGGGCAGGGGTTTACTGAAGCTTTCTTT. The whole variable domain, remainder taken from reference TRBV9 and TRBJ1-1, is DSGVTQTPKHLITATGQRVTLRCSPRSGDLSVYWYQQSLDQGLQFLIQYYNGEERAKGNILERFSAQQFPDLHSELNLSSLELGDSALYFCASSAHPGGQGFTEAFFGQGTRLTVV.

The rearrangement links TRBV2 to TRBJ2-3; D gene uncertain. Germline values: CDR1 SNHLY, CDR2 FYNNEI. With 9 bases removed from V and 0 bases from J, the gap between germline ends came to 7 bases. This CDR3 is 12 amino acids long. The DNA of the CDR3 is TGTGCCAGAACCACTAGCACAGATACGCAGTATTTT. Amino acid sequence: CARTTSTDTQYF.

In its sample, this clonotype was seen a few times. The CDR3 is CAIRPGTSASSTDTQYF. In DNA form, the CDR3 reads TGTGCCATCCGCCCCGGGACTAGCGCTTCTAGCACAGATACGCAGTATTTT. The chain is built from TRBV25-1 and TRBJ2-3; 10 bases agree with TRBD2. Germline V CDR1 and CDR2: MGHDK, SYGVNS. The CDR3 has 17 amino acids. V lost 10 bases to trimming and J lost 0 bases; unmatched junction nucleotides: 13.

V is TRBV5-1 and J is TRBJ2-3; 8 bases are a match to TRBD1. Trimming cost V 4 bases and J 8 bases; bases outside gene matches: 12. CDR3 length: 15 amino acids. Germline-derived CDR1 and CDR2 are SGHRS and YFSETQ. This chain's CDR3 is CASSVLLDRESTQYF. CDR3 DNA: TGCGCCAGCAGCGTTTTGTTGGACAGGGAGTCTACGCAGTATTTT.

The chain uses TRBV14 and TRBJ2-1; 8 bases line up with TRBD1. Germline CDR1 reads SGHDN; CDR2 reads FVKESK. This CDR3 region has 17 residues. Losses at the gene ends were 0 bases for V and 4 bases for J; bases not matched to a gene: 8. CDR3 bases: TGTGCCAGCAGCCAAGATTGGGACAGGACCTTATACAATGAGCAGTTCTTC. Its translation is CASSQDWDRTLYNEQFF. The complete variable domain, with remaining parts taken from reference TRBV14 and TRBJ2-1, reads EAGVTQFPSHSVIEKGQTVTLRCDPISGHDNLYWYRRVMGKEIKFLLHFVKESKQDESGMPNNRFLAERTGGTYSTLKVQPAELEDSGVYFCASSQDWDRTLYNEQFFGPGTRLTVL.

This clonotype turned up a few times. The genes are TRBV9 and TRBJ2-3; D is perhaps TRBD2 (5 bases). This CDR3 is built from 16 residues. The V gene lost 7 bases and the J gene lost 6 bases, with 24 bases spanning the gap. In germline, CDR1 is SGDLS, CDR2 YYNGEE. CDR3 region: CASGPPGGWVEDTQYF. Written as DNA, the CDR3 is TGTGCCAGCGGCCCCCCCGGAGGTTGGGTGGAGGATACGCAGTATTTT. Filled out from reference TRBV9 and TRBJ2-3, the complete variable domain reads DSGVTQTPKHLITATGQRVTLRCSPRSGDLSVYWYQQSLDQGLQFLIQYYNGEERAKGNILERFSAQQFPDLHSELNLSSLELGDSALYFCASGPPGGWVEDTQYFGPGTRLTVL.

This clonotype was found a few times. V and J are TRBV4-3 and TRBJ2-2; no definite D call. V lost 0 bases, J lost 6 bases, and 8 bases lay in between. The CDR3 is made up of 14 amino acids. From germline, CDR1 is LGHNA and CDR2 YSLEER. CDR3 in amino acids: CASSQDRAAGELFF. The CDR3 DNA is TGCGCCAGCAGCCAAGATCGGGCGGCCGGGGAGCTGTTTTTT.

The chain is built from TRBV12-3 or TRBV12-4 and TRBJ2-3; no reliable D call. The CDR3 has 14 amino acids. V was shortened by 7 bases and J by 4 bases, with 15 bases between the two germline ends. Here the CDR3 DNA reads TGTGCCAGCACCCACGTCGGGTCGGCAGATACGCAGTATTTT. It encodes CASTHVGSADTQYF.

CDR3 residues: CASSPGDEAFF. The CDR3 DNA sequence: TGTGCCAGCAGTCCCGGGGATGAAGCTTTCTTT. This chain links TRBV7-9 with TRBJ1-1; D gene ambiguous. Trimming removed 6 bases at V and 7 bases at J, with 9 bases between. Per the germline V gene, CDR1 is SEHNR and CDR2 is FQNEAQ (reference sequence). The CDR3 runs to 11 residues.

V and J are TRBV7-8 and TRBJ2-3, with 9 bases matching TRBD2. The CDR3 covers 16 residues. Per the germline V gene, CDR1 is SGHVS and CDR2 is FQNEAQ. The junction had 8 bases not matched to a gene; V was cut back by 4 bases and J by 3 bases. This CDR3 is CASSSRLAGRTDTQYF. The CDR3 DNA reads TGTGCCAGCAGCTCCCGGCTAGCGGGAAGGACAGATACGCAGTATTTT.

This clonotype appeared a few times. CDR3 region: CASSGGLVKNIQYF. CDR3 in DNA: TGTGCCAGCAGCGGGGGGCTGGTAAAAAACATTCAGTACTTC. The V gene is TRBV5-8, the J gene TRBJ2-4; D is possibly TRBD1 or TRBD2 (6 bases each). Trimming took off 4 bases at V and 4 bases at J, with 12 bases between the two ends. From germline, CDR1 is SGHTS and CDR2 YDEGEE. The CDR3 is 14 amino acids.

This chain joins TRBV7-8 and TRBJ2-5; maybe TRBD1 (6 bases). The germline CDR1 and CDR2 sequences are SGHVS and FQNEAQ. Trimming shortened V by 5 bases and J by 5 bases, and 18 bases separated the two germline ends. This CDR3 has 15 amino acids. The CDR3 region has the DNA TGTGCCAGCAGCCGTGAGGGGGTTTATGGGGAGACCCAGTACTTC. It is translated as CASSREGVYGETQYF. Full variable domain (remainder filled in from reference TRBV7-8 and TRBJ2-5): GAGVSQSPRYKVAKRGQDVALRCDPISGHVSLFWYQQALGQGPEFLTYFQNEAQLDKSGLPSDRFFAERPEGSVSTLKIQRTQQEDSAVYLCASSREGVYGETQYFGPGTRLLVL.

This chain links TRBV5-1 with TRBJ2-2, with D perhaps given as TRBD1 or TRBD2 (6 bases each). Germline loops: CDR1 SGHRS, CDR2 YFSETQ. The CDR3 has 14 residues. V was cut by 4 bases and J by 3 bases, with 10 bases left in between. In DNA form, the CDR3 reads TGCGCCAGCAGCGGGGGGCCCTACACCGGGGAGCTGTTTTTT. It translates to CASSGGPYTGELFF.

The rearrangement uses TRBV7-9 and TRBJ1-2; 9 bases agree with TRBD1. This CDR3 contains 15 residues. Germline loops: CDR1 SEHNR, CDR2 FQNEAQ (reference sequence). V lost 3 bases and J lost 3; bases outside the gene matches: 5. CDR3 sequence reads: CASSFLRDRDYGYTF. The CDR3 DNA reads TGTGCCAGCAGCTTCCTCCGGGACAGGGACTATGGCTACACCTTC. Using reference TRBV7-9 and TRBJ1-2 for the parts outside the CDR3, the full variable domain is DTGVSQNPRHKITKRGQNVTFRCDPISEHNRLYWYRQTLGQGPEFLTYFQNEAQLEKSRLLSDRFSAERPKGSFSTLEIQRTEQGDSAMYLCASSFLRDRDYGYTFGSGTRLTVV.

There are a few counts of this clonotype. The CDR3, as DNA: TGTGCCAGCAGGGGACAGCTAAGCTCCTATAATTCACCCCTCCACTTT. Its protein product is CASRGQLSSYNSPLHF. The chain combines TRBV27 with TRBJ1-6; TRBD1 matches 7 bases. The CDR3 length is 16 residues. Losses at the gene ends were 6 bases for V and 0 bases for J; bases not matched to a gene: 5. The germline V gene encodes CDR1 MNHEY and CDR2 SMNVEV (reference sequence).

This clonotype was picked up a small number of times. The chain joins TRBV20-1 to TRBJ2-7; D is unclear. Trimming removed 0 bases at V and 4 bases at J, with 10 bases between. The germline V gene encodes CDR1 DFQATT and CDR2 SNEGSKA (reference sequence). This CDR3 is built from 13 residues. CDR3 loop: CSARDWSTYEQYF. The CDR3 DNA follows: TGCAGTGCTAGAGATTGGTCTACTTACGAGCAGTACTTC.

The chain carries TRBV7-2 and TRBJ2-1; D uncertain. This CDR3 has 15 residues. V lost 7 bases, J lost 0 bases, and 13 bases lay in between. Looked up from germline, CDR1 is SGHTA and CDR2 is FQGNSA. Here the CDR3 DNA reads TGTGCCAGCACATACCATTCGAGCTCCTACAATGAGCAGTTCTTC. The encoded protein is CASTYHSSSYNEQFF.

This chain links TRBV12-3 or TRBV12-4 with TRBJ2-1, with a weak D call TRBD2 (6 bases). Trimming removed 7 bases from V and 8 bases from J, with 18 bases in between. This CDR3 has 14 residues. The DNA for the CDR3 is TGTGCCAGCACTCCCAGCGGGCGCATGGATGAGCAGTTCTTC. Its translation is CASTPSGRMDEQFF.

The V call is TRBV6-2 or TRBV6-3, the J call TRBJ2-1; tentatively, D is TRBD1 or TRBD2 (5 bases each). Germline CDR1 MNHEY, CDR2 SVGEGT. The CDR3 is 15 residues long. V was trimmed by 6 bases and J by 10 bases, leaving 22 bases between them. CDR3 in DNA: TGTGCCAGCAGCTACCGTGACACCCAGGGAGACGAGCAGTTCTTC. It is translated as CASSYRDTQGDEQFF.

DNA for the CDR3: TGTGCCAGCAGCTTAGGCTTCCTCGGGGAAGGCTACACCTTC. This translates into CASSLGFLGEGYTF. This chain connects TRBV7-6 to TRBJ1-2; D is unclear. Trimming pared 1 base from V and 8 bases from J, leaving 14 bases between. The CDR3 runs to 14 residues. Germline CDR1 is SGHVS and CDR2 is FNYEAQ.

This clonotype was seen a handful of times. The chain joins TRBV12-3 or TRBV12-4 to TRBJ2-2; TRBD2 aligns across 9 bases. The CDR3 length is 21 residues. Losses at the gene ends were 3 bases for V and 5 bases for J; bases not matched to a gene: 22. CDR3 in amino acids: CASSFMTGASGVLSWTGELFF. DNA for the CDR3: TGTGCCAGCAGTTTTATGACCGGGGCTAGCGGGGTCTTAAGTTGGACCGGGGAGCTGTTTTTT.

Worth noting for this clonotype: A junction boundary mismatches the germline segment, possibly from a read error. The chain couples TRBV7-7 to TRBJ2-1, with 8 bases identical to TRBD2. Germline CDR1 SSHAT, CDR2 FNYEAQ (reference sequence). This CDR3 contains 14 residues. CDR3 sequence: CASSLGPSGSEQFF. The DNA for the CDR3 is TGTGCTAGCAGCTTAGGGCCCAGCGGGAGTGAGCAGTTCTTC.

The chain carries TRBV20-1 and TRBJ2-7, with 7 bases fitting TRBD2. The CDR3 is 13 amino acids. Trimming cost V 5 bases and J 0 bases; bases outside gene matches: 4. Germline CDR1 and CDR2: DFQATT and SNEGSKA (reference sequence). Here the CDR3 reads CSARDYFSYEQYF. The CDR3 region has the DNA TGCAGTGCTCGGGACTACTTCTCCTACGAGCAGTACTTC.

The chain joins TRBV5-5 to TRBJ1-4, with 9 bases that match TRBD1. The CDR3 runs to 16 residues. Trimming took 4 bases from V and 8 from J; bases not matched to a gene: 12. Germline CDR1 and CDR2: SGHKS and YYEKEE (reference sequence). In DNA form, the CDR3 reads TGTGCCAGCAGCCCTAAAACAGGGGGCGCGGGCGAAAAACTGTTTTTT. Its translation: CASSPKTGGAGEKLFF.

This clonotype was counted a few times. The chain carries TRBV4-1 and TRBJ2-7; tentatively, D is TRBD2 (5 bases). Trimming cost V 1 base and J 4 bases, with 11 bases left between them. The germline V gene has CDR1 MGHRA and CDR2 YSYEKL. The CDR3 runs to 14 residues. CDR3 DNA sequence: TGCGCCAGCAGCCAAGTCCAAGGAGGATACGAGCAGTACTTC. Translated: CASSQVQGGYEQYF.